This T cell receptor beta chain is drawn from a study of blood T cell repertoires in COVID-19. The overall study: Samples of COVID-19 (acute and convalescent) were obtained from the United States, Italy and Spain. PBMCs, B-cell-depleted T cells, or T cells provided the cDNA or gDNA that made up the material.

V shed 3 bases and J shed 3 bases, with 3 bases lying between them. The CDR3 contains 12 residues. The germline V gene encodes CDR1 SGHTA and CDR2 FQGNSA. In the original workflow: Counts of nucleated cells, estimated from reference gene primer amplification, were obtained. Measured with immunoSEQ multiplex PCR; TCRdb has only the in-frame clones, and not every one. D and trimming come from the DNA, and the V and J calls and clone size come from that table. The sample consists of 60,000 to 75,000 clones, roughly 88% of them appearing once. The TCR sequence derives from a human donor in a cohort sampled during active COVID-19. The chain links TRBV7-2 to TRBJ1-5; no clear D gene. Sequencing was done on a sample of peripheral blood. The CDR3 DNA reads TGTGCCAGCAGCTTTTACAATCAGCCCCAGCATTTT. Residues: CASSFYNQPQHF. Drawing the rest from reference TRBV7-2 and TRBJ1-5, the complete variable domain is GAGVSQSPSNKVTEKGKDVELRCDPISGHTALYWYRQSLGQGLEFLIYFQGNSAPDKSGLPSDRFSAERTGGSVSTLTIQRTQQEDSAVYLCASSFYNQPQHFGDGTRLSIL.